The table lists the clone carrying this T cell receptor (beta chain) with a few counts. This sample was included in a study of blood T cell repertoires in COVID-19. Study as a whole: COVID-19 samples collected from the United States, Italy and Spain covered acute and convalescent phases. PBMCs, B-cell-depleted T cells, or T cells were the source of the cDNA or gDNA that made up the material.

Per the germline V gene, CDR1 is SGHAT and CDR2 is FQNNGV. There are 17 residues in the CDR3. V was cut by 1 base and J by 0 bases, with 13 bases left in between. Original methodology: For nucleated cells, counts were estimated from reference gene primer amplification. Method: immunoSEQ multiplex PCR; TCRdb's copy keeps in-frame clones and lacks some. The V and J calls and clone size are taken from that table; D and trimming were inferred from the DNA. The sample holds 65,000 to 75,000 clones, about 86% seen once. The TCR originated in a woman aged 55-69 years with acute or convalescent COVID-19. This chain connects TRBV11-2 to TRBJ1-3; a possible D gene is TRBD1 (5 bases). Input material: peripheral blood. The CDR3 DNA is TGTGCCAGCAGCTTAGCGGCAGGGCCTTACTCTGGAAACACCATATATTTT. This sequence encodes CASSLAAGPYSGNTIYF.